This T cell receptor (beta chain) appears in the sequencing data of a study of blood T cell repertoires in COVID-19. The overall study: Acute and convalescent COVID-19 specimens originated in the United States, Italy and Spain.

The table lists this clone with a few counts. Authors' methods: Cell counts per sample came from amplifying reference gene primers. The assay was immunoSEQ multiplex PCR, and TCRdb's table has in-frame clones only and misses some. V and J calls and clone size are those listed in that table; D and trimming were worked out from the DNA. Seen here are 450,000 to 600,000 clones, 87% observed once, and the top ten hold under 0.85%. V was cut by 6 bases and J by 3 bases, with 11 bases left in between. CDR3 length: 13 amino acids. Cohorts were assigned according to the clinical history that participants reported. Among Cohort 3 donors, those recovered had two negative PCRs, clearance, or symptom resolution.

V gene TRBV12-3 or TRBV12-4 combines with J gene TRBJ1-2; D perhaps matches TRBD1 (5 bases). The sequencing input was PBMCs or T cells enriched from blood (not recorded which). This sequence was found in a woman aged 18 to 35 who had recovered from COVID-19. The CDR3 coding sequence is TGTGCCAGCAGGGCGGGACGTTACTATGGCTACACCTTC. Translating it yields CASRAGRYYGYTF.